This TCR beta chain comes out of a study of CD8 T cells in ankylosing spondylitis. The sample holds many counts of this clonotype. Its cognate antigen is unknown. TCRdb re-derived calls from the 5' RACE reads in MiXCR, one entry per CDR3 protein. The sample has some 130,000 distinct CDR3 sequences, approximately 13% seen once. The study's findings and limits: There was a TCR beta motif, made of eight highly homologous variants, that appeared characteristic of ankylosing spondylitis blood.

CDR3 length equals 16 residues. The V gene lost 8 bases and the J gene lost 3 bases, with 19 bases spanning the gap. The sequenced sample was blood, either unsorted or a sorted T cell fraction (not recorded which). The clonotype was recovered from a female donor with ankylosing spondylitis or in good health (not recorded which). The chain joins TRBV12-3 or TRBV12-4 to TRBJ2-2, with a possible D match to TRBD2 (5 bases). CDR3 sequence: CASSTTLTRDTGELFF. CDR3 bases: TGTGCCAGCTCAACCACTCTAACTAGGGACACCGGGGAGCTGTTTTTT.